This T cell receptor beta chain originates from a study of cytomegalovirus exposure and HLA in healthy donors. Notes on the study in general: The investigators catalogued 150 to 200 TCR beta chains as cytomegalovirus-associated. When the data were analyzed later, several of the most significant clusters appeared to be linked to common viral pathogens. Per a later analysis, about 15,000 TCR beta sequences showed association with HLA alleles at 0.05 false discovery rate.

The CDR3 runs to 14 residues. CDR1 is KGHSH, CDR2 LQKENI, per germline. The PCR had 60 Vbeta and 13 Jbeta primers. The method was immunoSEQ multiplex PCR; TCRdb's version includes in-frame clones alone and lacks a portion of them. The sample carries some 130,000 clones, 80% recorded once. Comment on this clone: Its antigen is not known.

The chain couples TRBV18 to TRBJ2-5, with D perhaps matching TRBD1 (5 bases). The assigned J gene may be wrong: the sequence end matches TRBJ2-7 better. The sequence was collected from a man aged 25 to 45 in good health. The sample was PBMCs. The CDR3 is CASSLLDNSYEQYF. The CDR3 nucleotides read TGTGCCAGCTCACTCCTGGACAACTCCTACGAGCAGTACTTC.